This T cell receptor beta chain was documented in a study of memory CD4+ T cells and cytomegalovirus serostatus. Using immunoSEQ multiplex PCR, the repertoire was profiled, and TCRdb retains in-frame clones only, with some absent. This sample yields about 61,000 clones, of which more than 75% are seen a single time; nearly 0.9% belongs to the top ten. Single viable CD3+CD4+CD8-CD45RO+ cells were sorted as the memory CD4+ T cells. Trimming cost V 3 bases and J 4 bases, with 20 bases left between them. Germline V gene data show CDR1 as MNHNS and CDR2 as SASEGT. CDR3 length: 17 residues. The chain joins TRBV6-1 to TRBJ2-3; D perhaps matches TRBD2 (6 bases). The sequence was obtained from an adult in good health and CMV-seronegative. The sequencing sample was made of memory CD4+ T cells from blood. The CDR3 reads CASSEGRSLAGADTQYF. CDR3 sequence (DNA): TGTGCCAGCAGTGAGGGGAGGTCACTAGCCGGGGCAGATACGCAGTATTTT.